These 27 T cell receptor beta chains share one sample of origin, sequenced in a study of PD-L1 blockade in urothelial cancer. Produced via immunoSEQ multiplex PCR; TCRdb's table is partial and in-frame only. The data hold 50,000 or so clones, with about 82% observed a single time. Time point: pretreatment peripheral blood. This material consisted of PBMCs, taken around atezolizumab (anti-PD-L1) treatment. The receptors here all came from a man between 60 and 70 years old with urothelial cancer.

This sequence joins TRBV5-1 and TRBJ2-3, with TRBD1 as a possible D gene (5 bases). V was trimmed by 1 base and J by 1 base, leaving 10 bases between them. This CDR3 comprises 15 residues. Germline CDR1 is SGHRS and CDR2 is YFSETQ. This chain's CDR3 is CASSLRGIRTDTQYF. As DNA, the CDR3 is TGCGCCAGCAGCTTGAGGGGAATTCGCACAGATACGCAGTATTTT. The full variable domain, rest sourced from reference TRBV5-1 and TRBJ2-3, is KAGVTQTPRYLIKTRGQQVTLSCSPISGHRSVSWYQQTPGQGLQFLFEYFSETQRNKGNFPGRFSGRQFSNSRSEMNVSTLELGDSALYLCASSLRGIRTDTQYFGPGTRLTVL.

Only one count was recorded for this clone. The chain is built from TRBV6-5 and TRBJ1-1, with D possibly being TRBD1 (5 bases). The CDR3 is made up of 15 amino acids. The germline V gene has CDR1 MNHEY and CDR2 SVGAGI. The V end lost 5 bases, the J end lost 6 bases, and 19 bases lay between the germline ends. The CDR3: CASSTNGAGVPEAFF. In nucleotides, the CDR3 is TGTGCCAGCAGTACCAACGGTGCGGGGGTGCCTGAAGCTTTCTTT.

The V gene is TRBV19, the J gene TRBJ1-2; tentatively, D is TRBD1 (5 bases). V was shortened by 7 bases and J by 4 bases, with 13 bases between the two germline ends. The CDR3 is 13 amino acids. The germline V gene has CDR1 LNHDA and CDR2 SQIVND (reference sequence). CDR3 DNA sequence: TGTGCCAGTACCCGCGGGGCCGGCTATGGCTACACCTTC. Encoded protein: CASTRGAGYGYTF.

The rearrangement uses TRBV13 and TRBJ2-2; D uncertain. This CDR3 comprises 15 residues. Germline CDR1 reads PRHDT; CDR2 reads FYEKMQ (reference sequence). Trimming shortened V by 0 bases and J by 5 bases, and 10 bases separated the two germline ends. DNA for the CDR3: TGTGCCAGCAGCTTAGGACCCTCTAGGACCGGGGAGCTGTTTTTT. This codes for CASSLGPSRTGELFF.

The chain is built from TRBV28 and TRBJ1-5; the D is unclear. The germline V and J ends were trimmed by 6 bases and 9 bases, with 15 bases remaining between them. CDR1 is MDHEN and CDR2 is SYDVKM in the germline V gene. The CDR3 length is 13 residues. The chain's CDR3 is CASRTPGSGPQHF. The CDR3 DNA reads as TGTGCCAGCAGAACTCCAGGTTCAGGGCCCCAGCATTTT.

This clone has just one count. The chain employs TRBV6-5 and TRBJ2-1; no definite D call. V shed 5 bases and J shed 8 bases, with 16 bases lying between them. CDR3 size: 14 residues. The germline V gene encodes CDR1 MNHEY and CDR2 SVGAGI. In nucleotides, the CDR3 is TGTGCCAGCAGTCCCTTGATAAGCCGCCATGAGCAGTTCTTC. Its translation is CASSPLISRHEQFF.

The genes are TRBV30 and TRBJ1-5, with TRBD1 matching 7 bases. The CDR3 extends over 14 amino acids. Germline V gene data show CDR1 as GTSNPN and CDR2 as SVGIG (reference sequence). The trim removed 1 base at V and 4 bases at J, leaving 4 bases unmatched. Here the CDR3 reads CAWSALTGNQPQHF. In DNA, the CDR3 is TGTGCCTGGAGTGCCCTGACAGGGAATCAGCCCCAGCATTTT. Full variable domain (remainder filled in from reference TRBV30 and TRBJ1-5): SQTIHQWPATLVQPVGSPLSLECTVEGTSNPNLYWYRQAAGRGLQLLFYSVGIGQISSEVPQNLSASRPQDRQFILSSKKLLLSDSGFYLCAWSALTGNQPQHFGDGTRLSIL.

A single count supports this clone. The J gene is TRBJ2-1, the V gene TRBV11-3, with TRBD2 identical over 10 bases. V shed 5 bases, J shed 5 bases, and the junction held 6 bases outside the gene matches. The germline V gene has CDR1 SGHNT and CDR2 YENEEA. CDR3 size: 15 residues. The CDR3 protein is CASSPGLAGDNEQFF. CDR3 nucleotides: TGTGCCAGCAGCCCGGGGCTAGCGGGAGACAATGAGCAGTTCTTC.

J is TRBJ1-1 and V is TRBV29-1; unclear D gene. The V end lost 0 bases, the J end lost 7 bases, and 12 bases lay between the germline ends. The germline V gene has CDR1 SQVTM and CDR2 ANQGSEA. The CDR3 is made up of 13 amino acids. This CDR3 reads CSVEERGRGEAFF. CDR3 in DNA: TGCAGCGTTGAAGAAAGAGGGAGAGGTGAAGCTTTCTTT.

The CDR3 nucleotides read TGTGCCAGCAGCTTGGTAGGGGCAGAAAAACTGTTTTTT. Its protein is CASSLVGAEKLFF. The genes are TRBV5-6 and TRBJ1-4; tentative D call: TRBD1 (5 bases). CDR3 length: 13 residues. Germline V gene lookup returns CDR1 SGHDT and CDR2 YYEEEE. V lost 0 bases and J 8 bases, leaving 8 bases between the germline ends. Full variable domain (rest looked up from reference TRBV5-6 and TRBJ1-4): DAGVTQSPTHLIKTRGQQVTLRCSPKSGHDTVSWYQQALGQGPQFIFQYYEEEERQRGNFPDRFSGHQFPNYSSELNVNALLLGDSALYLCASSLVGAEKLFFGSGTQLSVL.

CDR3 sequence: CASSTLTAPYEQYF. The CDR3 DNA follows: TGTGCCAGCAGCACTTTGACAGCACCATACGAGCAGTACTTC. This sequence joins TRBV11-2 and TRBJ2-7, with D maybe TRBD1 (5 bases). V lost 5 bases and J lost 4, with 15 bases in between. CDR3 size: 14 residues. Germline assignment: CDR1 SGHAT and CDR2 FQNNGV.

V usage is TRBV7-2 and J usage is TRBJ2-3; 11 bases are shared with TRBD2. CDR1 and CDR2 from the germline V gene are SGHTA and FQGNSA. V shed 5 bases and J 11 bases; nucleotides not matched to a gene: 3. This CDR3 is built from 12 residues. CDR3 bases: TGTGCCAGCAGCCAACTAGCGGGAGAGCAGTATTTT. Protein sequence: CASSQLAGEQYF.

This clone has only a few counts. The chain combines TRBV10-3 with TRBJ2-1; 13 bases line up with TRBD2. V gave up 6 bases and J gave up 10 bases; unmatched junction bases: 9. Germline CDR1 is ENHRY and CDR2 is SYGVKD. CDR3 length: 15 amino acids. As DNA, the CDR3 is TGTGCCATCAGCGGACTAGCGGGAGTATTAGGCGAGCAGTTCTTC. Protein product: CAISGLAGVLGEQFF.

This clone was found once. The CDR3 region is CASSYSTGGQETQYF. DNA for the CDR3: TGTGCCAGCAGTTACTCGACAGGGGGCCAAGAGACCCAGTACTTC. V and J are TRBV6-6 and TRBJ2-5; 9 positions agree with TRBD1. V lost 0 bases, J lost 1 base, and 0 bases stayed unmatched. The CDR3 is made up of 15 amino acids. Germline CDR1 is MNHNY and CDR2 is SVGAGI (reference sequence).

The chain carries TRBV7-8 and TRBJ1-2, with D perhaps matching TRBD1 (6 bases). V lost 1 base to trimming and J lost 5 bases, with 14 bases between them. Per germline, CDR1 SGHVS and CDR2 FQNEAQ. The CDR3 covers 15 residues. The CDR3 here is CASSLDSSGVYGYTF. CDR3 bases: TGTGCCAGCAGCTTAGACTCGTCAGGGGTTTATGGCTACACCTTC.

V is TRBV25-1 and J is TRBJ2-2; no reliable D call. V was shortened by 1 base and J by 2 bases, with 14 bases between the two germline ends. The CDR3 totals 17 residues. Germline assignment: CDR1 MGHDK and CDR2 SYGVNS. In DNA form, the CDR3 reads TGTGCCAGCAGTGAATTGTTGAGGCAGACCAACACCGGGGAGCTGTTTTTT. It yields the protein CASSELLRQTNTGELFF. Filled out from reference TRBV25-1 and TRBJ2-2, the complete variable domain reads EADIYQTPRYLVIGTGKKITLECSQTMGHDKMYWYQQDPGMELHLIHYSYGVNSTEKGDLSSESTVSRIRTEHFPLTLESARPSHTSQYLCASSELLRQTNTGELFFGEGSRLTVL.

The chain links TRBV18 to TRBJ2-3; tentative D call: TRBD1 (5 bases). V was trimmed by 4 bases and J by 2 bases, leaving 10 bases between them. The germline V gene encodes CDR1 KGHSH and CDR2 LQKENI. The length of the CDR3 is 14 residues. This CDR3 reads CASSQGSNTDTQYF. Written as DNA, the CDR3 is TGTGCCAGCTCACAGGGGTCCAACACAGATACGCAGTATTTT. Full variable domain (remainder filled in from reference TRBV18 and TRBJ2-3): NAGVMQNPRHLVRRRGQEARLRCSPMKGHSHVYWYRQLPEEGLKFMVYLQKENIIDESGMPKERFSAEFPKEGPSILRIQQVVRGDSAAYFCASSQGSNTDTQYFGPGTRLTVL.

This clone was observed a single time. The gene calls are TRBV15 and TRBJ1-5; D is undetermined. Germline-derived CDR1 and CDR2 are LNHNV and YYDKDF (reference sequence). V lost 5 bases to trimming and J lost 9 bases, with 14 bases between them. This CDR3 comprises 13 residues. This CDR3 reads CATSPTRTLPQHF. CDR3 coding DNA: TGTGCCACCAGCCCAACCCGTACTCTGCCCCAGCATTTT.

This rearrangement joins TRBV2 to TRBJ2-5; tentatively, D is TRBD1 (5 bases). CDR1 is SNHLY and CDR2 is FYNNEI in the germline V gene. Trimming left V 6 bases short and J 2 bases short, with 10 bases between. The CDR3 sequence is 13 residues long. The CDR3 region has the DNA TGTGCCAGCAGGACACGACAGCAAGAGACCCAGTACTTC. Protein product: CASRTRQQETQYF.

The chain recombines TRBV7-9 with TRBJ2-5; D might be TRBD2 (5 bases). CDR1 SEHNR and CDR2 FQNEAQ come from the germline V gene (reference sequence). The CDR3 is 15 amino acids. V was clipped by 5 bases and J by 2 bases, with 15 bases between them. CDR3 coding DNA: TGTGCCAGCAGCGCTAGCAGTGGGGAACAAGAGACCCAGTACTTC. Translated, it gives CASSASSGEQETQYF. The full variable domain, with the rest looked up from reference TRBV7-9 and TRBJ2-5, is DTGVSQNPRHKITKRGQNVTFRCDPISEHNRLYWYRQTLGQGPEFLTYFQNEAQLEKSRLLSDRFSAERPKGSFSTLEIQRTEQGDSAMYLCASSASSGEQETQYFGPGTRLLVL.

This rearrangement joins TRBV12-5 to TRBJ2-2; 8 nucleotides align to TRBD1. The length of the CDR3 is 16 residues. With 8 bases clipped from V and 1 base from J, the junction kept 9 bases outside the gene matches. Germline CDR1 and CDR2: LGHNT and FRNRAP. The CDR3 bases are TGTGCTAGTAAGCCATCCGGGACAGGGAACACCGGGGAGCTGTTTTTT. The encoded protein is CASKPSGTGNTGELFF.

The CDR3 nucleotides read TGTGCCAGCGGGCAGACAACAGGAGTAGCAGATACGCAGTATTTT. Translating it yields CASGQTTGVADTQYF. This chain links TRBV6-6 with TRBJ2-3; D perhaps matches TRBD1 (5 bases). The CDR3 is 15 residues long. The germline V gene encodes CDR1 MNHNY and CDR2 SVGAGI (reference sequence). V lost 8 bases and J 4 bases, leaving 19 bases between the germline ends.

Only a few counts were recorded for this clone. The chain carries TRBV6-5 and TRBJ1-2, with D unclear. The CDR3 sequence is 14 residues long. Trimming took 0 bases from V and 2 from J, leaving 7 bases between them. Germline values: CDR1 MNHEY, CDR2 SVGAGI. CDR3 sequence (DNA): TGTGCCAGCAGTTACTCGTGGCCAAACTATGGCTACACCTTC. Protein: CASSYSWPNYGYTF.

In its sample, this clone was seen a few times. The rearrangement links TRBV28 to TRBJ1-5; D perhaps matches TRBD1 (6 bases). CDR3 length: 15 residues. In germline, CDR1 is MDHEN, CDR2 SYDVKM. V was clipped by 8 bases and J by 0 bases, with 14 bases between them. The CDR3 DNA sequence: TGTGCCAGCCTGATGGGGGGGCATAGCAATCAGCCCCAGCATTTT. Its protein is CASLMGGHSNQPQHF. Together with reference TRBV28 and TRBJ1-5, the CDR3 gives the full variable domain: DVKVTQSSRYLVKRTGEKVFLECVQDMDHENMFWYRQDPGLGLRLIYFSYDVKMKEKGDIPEGYSVSREKKERFSLILESASTNQTSMYLCASLMGGHSNQPQHFGDGTRLSIL.

The rearrangement joins TRBV18 to TRBJ2-3, with 7 positions matching TRBD1. The V segment lost 4 bases and the J segment 0 bases; nucleotides outside the gene matches: 4. Looked up from germline, CDR1 is KGHSH and CDR2 is LQKENI. The CDR3 is 15 amino acids. CDR3 nucleotides: TGTGCCAGCTCACTGTGGGGACAGAGCACAGATACGCAGTATTTT. Translating gives CASSLWGQSTDTQYF.

CDR3 sequence reads: CASSPLSPAGQINEKLFF. CDR3 bases: TGTGCCAGCTCACCGCTAAGCCCTGCCGGACAGATTAATGAAAAACTGTTTTTT. This chain uses TRBV18 with TRBJ1-4; D is perhaps TRBD1 (6 bases). CDR3 length: 18 amino acids. V shed 3 bases and J shed 4 bases, with 21 bases lying between them. Germline V gene lookup returns CDR1 KGHSH and CDR2 LQKENI.

V is TRBV30 and J is TRBJ2-5; the D gene is possibly TRBD1 (6 bases). Germline values: CDR1 GTSNPN, CDR2 SVGIG (reference sequence). The CDR3 length is 19 residues. With 0 bases removed from V and 2 bases from J, the gap between germline ends came to 25 bases. Written as DNA, the CDR3 is TGTGCCTGGAGTGTCTTCGGGCAGGGAGATCGAGGGGGACAAGAGACCCAGTACTTC. Residues: CAWSVFGQGDRGGQETQYF.